The present TCR beta chain was sequenced within a study of identical twins (dated by TCRdb to the mid-2010s). Notes on the research overall: The study deep-sequenced TCR alpha and beta repertoires from monozygotic twins, unrelated adults of various ages and cord blood to test whether fetal clonotypes persist. To rule out contamination, replicate twin experiments were performed at different times with different library preparation protocols. On the study overall, not on this receptor specifically: Recombination models systematically underestimated out-of-frame TCR alpha sharing in monozygotic twins but agreed with sharing between unrelated individuals. Fewer insertions were carried by abundant cord blood beta clonotypes; a weaker similar trend was observed in young adult naive repertoires, while no such trend was observed in memory repertoires. Out-of-frame TCR alpha sequences shared between twins showed an excess of low generation-probability sequences compared with coincidental sharing between unrelated individuals. The excess sharing between twins in beta out-of-frame sequences was weaker because fewer shared sequences reduced the signal-to-noise ratio. Invariant T cells such as MAIT and iNKT could partly confound zero-insertion analyses, though diverse VJ usage argued against this for most clonotypes. Because the same donors could not be followed over many years, the conclusions relied on cross-sectional statistical analysis.

As regards this clonotype: The target of this receptor is not known. No clone much larger than this one lies a single base away; base qualities are absent.

Every donor was a healthy Caucasian. Three pairs of female monozygotic twins, all aged 18 to 29 years, were included in the twin cohort. Peripheral blood mononuclear cells were the source from which RNA for the TCR libraries was isolated. Reading the germline V gene gives CDR1 SGHTA and CDR2 FQGNSA. Reading from cysteine to phenylalanine, the CDR3 counts 13 amino acids. Of the read, only the CDR3 DNA is kept; its 39 bases are in frame from base 1. V and J lose 2 bases and 4 bases, and a span of 8 bases separates them. The library relied on 5' RACE. The run used an Illumina HiSeq 2000. A universal primer binding site was introduced by template switching, and a unique molecular identifier was present in the final cDNA, enabling accurate counting of TCR cDNA molecules. Specific primers in the conserved constant-segment region were used to synthesize first-strand cDNA for the TCR alpha and beta chains. Each cDNA library was double barcoded, with a SMART-Mk sample barcode plus Illumina barcodes, to control for contamination. Two successive PCR steps introduced TruSeq adapter sequences along with Illumina sample barcodes. The Illumina HiSeq platform was used with custom primers to sequence TCR alpha and beta cDNA libraries. In the original analysis: MiGEC was used to process raw reads and extract unique molecular identifiers, and MiXCR was used to find CDR3 positions. For each individual, recombination models were inferred using an EM algorithm with the repgenHMM and IGoR tools. Shared clonotypes were analyzed with the tcR package in R, and sharing was normalized by the product of cloneset sizes. Out-of-frame nonproductive sequences were analyzed to study raw recombination free of thymic and clonal selection effects. Using fastp trimming at Q25 and MiXCR clonotype assembly, TCRdb reanalyzed the public sequencing data and kept in-frame beta chains. Duplicate CDR3 protein sequences are folded into a single record with the most common DNA and genes. The V and J calls were determined by TCRdb, not by the authors. This sample comprises approximately 600,000 distinct CDR3 sequences, 7.5% to 10% of them detected only once. The ten largest make up 2.5% to 3% of the sample.

The same specimen was also included in a second study, on yellow fever vaccine responses in identical twins. The second investigation adds: The authors reported that the T cell response to vaccination in identical twins appeared partly convergent and partly personalized. In the study, vaccine-responding T cell clones were precisely tracked in identical twins.

Sequences were obtained from PBMCs. The source is a woman younger than 30 in good health. Rearrangement joined TRBV7-2 to TRBJ1-1; a confident D gene designation cannot be given. The nucleotides read TGTGCCAGCAGCTTATTCGAAGGCACTGAAGCTTTCTTT. It encodes CASSLFEGTEAFF.